This TCR beta chain was found in a study of blood T cell repertoires in COVID-19. Study-level information: Italy, Spain and the United States were the sources of the convalescent and acute COVID-19 samples. T cells, B-cell-depleted T cells, or PBMCs provided the cDNA or gDNA that served as material.

In the study's own analysis: By means of reference gene primer amplification, nucleated cell counts were estimated. Clones were sequenced by immunoSEQ multiplex PCR, and TCRdb holds only the in-frame ones, with some missing. That table furnishes V, J and clone size, whereas the DNA furnished D and trimming. The sample contains approximately 74,000 clones, approximately 87% of which appear only once. On this clone: The junction differs from germline at one of its ends, possibly a read error.

There are 15 residues in the CDR3. CDR1 and CDR2 from the germline V gene are MNHNS and SASEGT. Sequencing was performed on peripheral blood. This receptor was identified in a woman in her fifties or sixties with acute or convalescent COVID-19. The chain carries TRBV6-1 and TRBJ1-1; D not certain. The CDR3 sequence: CASREAGSGGTEAFF. The CDR3 DNA sequence: TGTGCCAGCAGGGAAGCGGGGAGCGGCGGGACTGAAGCTTTCTTT.